This TCR beta chain was documented in a study of cytomegalovirus exposure and HLA in healthy donors (dated by TCRdb to the late 2010s). Regarding the study in general: An earlier analysis of fewer than 750 of the donors reported roughly 300 Gb of sequence data and approximately 120 million unique TCR beta sequences obtained from about 200 million T cells. An early release that covered about 600 HLA-typed donors contained about 300 gigabases of sequencing data and tens of millions of unique TCR sequences. The genetic ancestry cluster associated with self-reported Caucasian donors included 81% of the approximately 430 genotyped donors. The study aimed to test whether signatures of past pathogen exposure could be identified by cataloging public T cell receptors. The T cell repertoires of several hundred subjects were profiled by immunosequencing and related to cytomegalovirus serostatus. Besides the first cohort of 666 subjects, a separate validation cohort made up of roughly 130 different subjects was used. To predict cytomegalovirus infection status, the study combined high-throughput TCR immunosequencing, statistical association of individual TCRs with disease status, and machine learning. To study patterns of TCR occurrence, a later analysis re-analyzed previously published TCR beta repertoires from 650 to 750 donors and added high-resolution HLA genotyping. Rather than drawing on any new phenotypic data, the later analysis identified candidate immune exposures from TCR beta sequences and the way those sequences occurred across donors. To decide whether each TCR beta V gene segment behaved as functional or pseudogenic, an earlier analysis of approximately 620 of the donors relied on high-throughput TCR beta sequencing. Donor age, sex, ethnicity and CMV serostatus were compiled together with the repertoire data. A later genetic analysis used genome-wide SNP genotypes for about 65% of the roughly 670 donors, treating that subset as a discovery cohort. Every discovery cohort repertoire had been produced on one sequencing platform. Class I and class II HLA loci were covered by the typing at four-digit resolution. The number of donors typed differed by locus, with 629-630 for A, B, C, DRB1 and DQB1, roughly 550 for DQA1, 600 to 610 for DPA1, and some 440 for DPB1. Roughly 5 DR-DQ haplotypes were handled as single units for association and clustering, since linkage in the cohort was strong. On average, around 230,000 unique TCR beta nucleotide sequences were sequenced per donor among some 420 genotyped donors of the cohort, with roughly 20% of those sequences being non-productive.

CDR1 MNHEY and CDR2 SVGAGI are derived from the germline V gene. The germline ends are 7 bases apart after V is trimmed by 2 bases and J by 2 bases. The CDR3 has 14 amino acids, counting the end cysteine and phenylalanine. Of the read, only the CDR3 DNA is kept; its 42 bases are in frame from base 1. Points the paper makes about the study in general: A cluster of highly shared sequence variants was judged likely to represent a technical artifact of the sequencing pipeline. The classifier was reported to diagnose cytomegalovirus status with high specificity and sensitivity in both the original and validation cohorts. Compared with equally common non-associated chains, HLA-associated TCR beta chains in a later analysis were more clonally expanded and had lower generation probabilities. In the study, 164 TCR beta chains were listed as associated with cytomegalovirus. According to the authors, the approach could potentially be generalized to other disease states and immunological phenotypes. In vitro tests confirmed that three of the cytomegalovirus-associated TCR beta chains recognize cytomegalovirus antigens. Roughly uniform sequencing depth across donors was assumed in presence/absence analyses, although this assumption may not hold. While some public TCRs were present in many individuals, most TCR sequences turned up only very rarely across donors. Specific HLA alleles were associated with 15,000 to 20,000 TCR beta sequences at a false discovery rate of 0.05 in a later analysis. This cohort had only TCR beta chains sequenced, and the lack of alpha or paired-chain data limited which features could be detected. CMV serostatus was the only immune exposure information available for the cohort. A further reported finding was that TCR beta sequences accurately predicted the HLA-A and HLA-B alleles for most subjects in the first cohort. In a later analysis, several top co-occurrence clusters were reported to appear linked to parvovirus B19, influenza, CMV and Epstein-Barr virus. According to a later analysis, TCR association rates differed among HLA loci, with DRB1 alleles showing the most associated TCRs and HLA-C alleles showing the fewest. An earlier analysis of around 600 of the donors showed that most TCR beta V segments appeared in productive rearrangements either about 87% or about 30% of the time, which broadly matched IMGT annotations. A later analysis found that most CMV-associated TCR beta chains appeared HLA-restricted, with HLA associations seemingly driven largely by CMV exposure. When HLA alleles, especially DR and DQ, strongly co-occurred, TCR associations were difficult to assign to individual alleles. Because HLA typing was unavailable for some donors at each locus, only the typed subset was used in association tests. V-gene and J-gene trimming of TCR beta chains was associated with a missense DCLRE1C variant in a later genetic analysis, and the association was replicated in an independent cohort. A later genetic analysis reported fewer N-insertions in productive TCRs among donors in an Asian-associated ancestry cluster than the roughly 720-donor mean. Correlated functional status among segregating V segments might reflect linkage disequilibrium, but an unknown experimental factor could not be ruled out. About 17 rarely observed V segments, including chromosome 9 orphons, were excluded from the earlier analysis of 550 to 700 of the donors because counts were too low. The 87-base-pair reads could not distinguish some IMGT-functional V segments, including TRBV6-2 and TRBV6-3, so those segments were excluded.

In total, 500 to 700 healthy bone marrow donors made up the cohort. At the time of sampling, every cohort member was nominally healthy, though immune exposures that went unrecorded were likely present. The donor tested CMV seronegative, placing the donor among the roughly 400 seronegative members of the cohort. A peripheral blood sample was collected from each donor, and TCR beta sequencing was performed on peripheral blood mononuclear cells. Genomic DNA was extracted from the blood cell samples with the Qiagen DNeasy Blood Extraction Kit. The library was prepared using the immunoSEQ multiplex PCR assay. For the multiplex PCR, a mixture combining 60 forward primers for TCR Vbeta segments and 13 reverse primers for TCR Jbeta segments was used. The CDR3 region of rearranged TCR beta genes was amplified from genomic DNA by a multiplex PCR assay. The Illumina HiSeq System was used to sequence the amplified TCR beta libraries as 87-base-pair reads. As for the authors' bioinformatics: A later analysis counted tens of millions of unique TCR beta chains across the 650 to 700 repertoires, and around 9.9 million of these chains were shared by at least two donors. Raw reads were error-corrected and collapsed into unique sequences with a nearest-neighbor algorithm that merged closely related sequences to remove PCR and sequencing errors. CDR3 sequences were aligned to IMGT reference sequences to assign V, D and J gene segments. For a sequence to be retained, a match of at least six nucleotides to both a V gene segment and a J gene segment was required. Rearrangements were classified as productive when the CDR3 lacked stop codons and remained in frame with V and J, and all other rearrangements were classified as non-productive. Following IMGT convention, CDR3 was defined as the stretch from the second conserved V-encoded cysteine up to the conserved J-encoded phenylalanine. The earlier analysis of about 530 of the donors excluded any sequence lacking an unambiguous match to a single V gene segment. An earlier analysis of around 600 of the donors classified V segments as functional when productive rearrangements were above 56.7% and as segregating when the standard deviation between donors was above 5%. A statistical classification framework was built for diagnosing cytomegalovirus status from the catalog of TCR beta chain sequences. In a later analysis, TCR nucleotide sequences were compared against IMGT/GENE-DB human TR gene sequences so that V and J genes could be assigned. A later analysis assigned CDR3 sequences and most-parsimonious VDJ recombination scenarios with the TCRdist pipeline. In a later analysis, every TCR beta chain was defined by the combination of its CDR3 amino acid sequence and its V-gene family, and reads without a unique V-gene family were dropped. To address suspected cross-contamination and a sequencing artifact, a later analysis removed approximately 600 highly shared, low-generation-probability nucleotide sequences. In a later analysis, a clonal expansion index for each public chain was calculated from normalized within-repertoire ranks of inferred template counts. A later analysis computed generation probabilities with a VDJ recombination model fitted to out-of-frame rearrangements, and checked the results against IGoR. A later analysis scored TCR-TCR, TCR-HLA and TCR-CMV co-occurrence with hypergeometric tests, applying a repertoire-size bias correction to TCR pairs. False discovery rates were estimated in a later analysis by permuting HLA or CMV assignments 20 times. In a later analysis, co-occurring TCRs were grouped using DBSCAN, with TCRdist sequence similarity added in when clustering inside HLA-allele-positive subsets. Co-occurrence clustering excluded repertoires with fewer than 30,000 or more than 120,000 public chains, plus five with anomalous nucleotide sharing. TCRdb re-hosts the immuneACCESS table, in-frame sequences only. Its copies lack some clones; in the studies checked, an unresolved V gene accounts for under half of them, and the cause for the rest is not known. V, J and clone size derive from that table, while D and trimming were established from the DNA sequence. The sample profile shows about 170,000 clones; 71% of them were found once. The ten largest clonotypes hold approximately 1.5% of the sample.

About this clone itself: The antigen it recognizes is unknown. Nothing much larger sits one base from this clone, and base qualities are not available.

This TCR was sampled from a girl aged 5 to 17 in good health and CMV-seronegative. This receptor chain uses TRBV6-5 and TRBJ2-4; TRBD2 is possibly the D segment (6 matching bases). Sequencing was performed on PBMCs. In nucleotide form, the sequence is TGTGCCAGCAGTTACGGGGGGACCAAAAACATTCAGTACTTC. It translates to CASSYGGTKNIQYF.